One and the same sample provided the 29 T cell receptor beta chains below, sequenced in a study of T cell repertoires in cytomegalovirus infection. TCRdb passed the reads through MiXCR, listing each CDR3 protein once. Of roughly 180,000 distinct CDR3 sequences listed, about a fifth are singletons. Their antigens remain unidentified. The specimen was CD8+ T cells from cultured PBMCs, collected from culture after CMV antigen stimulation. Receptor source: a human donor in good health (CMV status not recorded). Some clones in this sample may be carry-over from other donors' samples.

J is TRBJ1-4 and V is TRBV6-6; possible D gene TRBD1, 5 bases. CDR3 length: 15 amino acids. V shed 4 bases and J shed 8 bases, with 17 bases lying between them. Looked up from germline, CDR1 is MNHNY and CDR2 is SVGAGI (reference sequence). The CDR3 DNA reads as TGTGCCAGCAGTTCCCGACAGTATCCGGAAGAAAAACTGTTTTTT. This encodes CASSSRQYPEEKLFF.

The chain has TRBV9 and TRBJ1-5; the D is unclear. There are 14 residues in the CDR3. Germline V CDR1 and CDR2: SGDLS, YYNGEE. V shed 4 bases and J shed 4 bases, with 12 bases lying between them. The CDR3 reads CASSPGWGNQPQHF. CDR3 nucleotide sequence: TGTGCCAGCAGCCCCGGATGGGGAAATCAGCCCCAGCATTTT.

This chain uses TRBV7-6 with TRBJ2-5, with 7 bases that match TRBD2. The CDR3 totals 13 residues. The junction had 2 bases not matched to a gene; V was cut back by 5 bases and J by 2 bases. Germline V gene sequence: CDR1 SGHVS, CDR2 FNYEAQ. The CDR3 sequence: CASSQGLQETQYF. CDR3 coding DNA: TGTGCCAGCAGCCAGGGACTACAAGAGACCCAGTACTTC.

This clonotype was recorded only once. CDR3 in DNA: TGCAGTGCTCCCGGACTAGCGGGTGCCAGCTCCTACGAGCAGTACTTC. This encodes CSAPGLAGASSYEQYF. The rearrangement uses TRBV20-1 and TRBJ2-7; TRBD2 agrees at 11 bases. Germline values: CDR1 DFQATT, CDR2 SNEGSKA (reference sequence). The ends lost 5 bases at V and 0 bases at J; junction bases unmatched: 9. There are 16 residues in the CDR3.

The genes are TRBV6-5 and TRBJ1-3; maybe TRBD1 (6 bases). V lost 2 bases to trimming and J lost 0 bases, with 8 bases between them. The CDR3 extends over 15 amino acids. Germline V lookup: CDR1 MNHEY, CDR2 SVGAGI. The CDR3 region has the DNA TGTGCCAGCAGTTACGAGGGGGTCTCTGGAAACACCATATATTTT. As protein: CASSYEGVSGNTIYF.

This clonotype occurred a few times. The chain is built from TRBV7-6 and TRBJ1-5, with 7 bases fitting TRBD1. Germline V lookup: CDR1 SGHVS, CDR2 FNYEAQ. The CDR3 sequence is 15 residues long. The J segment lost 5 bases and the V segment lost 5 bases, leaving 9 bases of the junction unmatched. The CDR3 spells CASSANRDRYQPQHF. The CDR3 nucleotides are TGTGCCAGCAGCGCGAACCGGGACAGATATCAGCCCCAGCATTTT.

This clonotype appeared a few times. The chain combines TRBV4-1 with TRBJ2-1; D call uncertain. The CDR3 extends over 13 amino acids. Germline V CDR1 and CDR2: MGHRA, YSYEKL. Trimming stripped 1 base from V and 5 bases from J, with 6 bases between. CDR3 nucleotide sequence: TGCGCCAGCAGCCAAGGGCCCAACAATGAGCAGTTCTTC. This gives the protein CASSQGPNNEQFF.

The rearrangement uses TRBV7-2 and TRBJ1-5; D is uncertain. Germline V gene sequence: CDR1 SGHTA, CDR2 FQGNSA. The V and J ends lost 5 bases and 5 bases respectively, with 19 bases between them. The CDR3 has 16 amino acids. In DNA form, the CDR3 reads TGTGCCAGCAGCGTAAACTCAGGTTTAGTCGATCAGCCCCAGCATTTT. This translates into CASSVNSGLVDQPQHF.

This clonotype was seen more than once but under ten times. The CDR3 DNA follows: TGTGCCAGCAGTTATGGAGGGGACGGCACTGAAGCTTTCTTT. Protein sequence: CASSYGGDGTEAFF. This chain connects TRBV6-1 to TRBJ1-1; TRBD1 might be the D (5 bases). Germline lookup yields CDR1 MNHNS and CDR2 SASEGT. The CDR3 runs 14 residues. Trimming left V 5 bases short and J 4 bases short, with 14 bases between.

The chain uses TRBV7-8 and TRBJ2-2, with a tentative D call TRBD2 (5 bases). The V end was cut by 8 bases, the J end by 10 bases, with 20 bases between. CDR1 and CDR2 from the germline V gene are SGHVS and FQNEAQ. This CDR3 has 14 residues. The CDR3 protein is CASLLRGRTEELFF. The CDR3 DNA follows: TGTGCCAGCTTACTACGAGGAAGGACTGAGGAGCTGTTTTTT.

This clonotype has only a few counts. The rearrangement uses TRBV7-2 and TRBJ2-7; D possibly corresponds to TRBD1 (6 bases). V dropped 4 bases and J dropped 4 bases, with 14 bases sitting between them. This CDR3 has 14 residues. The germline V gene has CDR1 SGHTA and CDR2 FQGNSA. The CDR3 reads CASSYSLGTYEQYF. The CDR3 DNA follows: TGTGCCAGCAGCTATAGTCTTGGGACATACGAGCAGTACTTC. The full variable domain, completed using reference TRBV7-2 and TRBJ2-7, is GAGVSQSPSNKVTEKGKDVELRCDPISGHTALYWYRQSLGQGLEFLIYFQGNSAPDKSGLPSDRFSAERTGGSVSTLTIQRTQQEDSAVYLCASSYSLGTYEQYFGPGTRLTVT.

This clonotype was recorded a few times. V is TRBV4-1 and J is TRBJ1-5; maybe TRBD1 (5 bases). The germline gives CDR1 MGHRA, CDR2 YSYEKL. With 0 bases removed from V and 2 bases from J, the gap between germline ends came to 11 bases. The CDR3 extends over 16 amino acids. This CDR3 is CASSQEWGRGNQPQHF. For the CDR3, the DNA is TGCGCCAGCAGCCAAGAGTGGGGCAGGGGCAATCAGCCCCAGCATTTT.

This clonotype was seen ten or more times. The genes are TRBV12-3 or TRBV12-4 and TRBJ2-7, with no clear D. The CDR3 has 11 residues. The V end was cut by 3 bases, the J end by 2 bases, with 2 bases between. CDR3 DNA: TGTGCCAGCAGTTTTACCTACGAGCAGTACTTC. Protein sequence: CASSFTYEQYF.

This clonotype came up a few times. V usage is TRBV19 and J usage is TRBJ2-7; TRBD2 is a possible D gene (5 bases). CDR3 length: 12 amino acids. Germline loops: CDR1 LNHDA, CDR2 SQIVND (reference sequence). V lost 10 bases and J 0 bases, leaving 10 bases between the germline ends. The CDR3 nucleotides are TGTGCCACCTCCGGGATCTCCTACGAGCAGTACTTC. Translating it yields CATSGISYEQYF.

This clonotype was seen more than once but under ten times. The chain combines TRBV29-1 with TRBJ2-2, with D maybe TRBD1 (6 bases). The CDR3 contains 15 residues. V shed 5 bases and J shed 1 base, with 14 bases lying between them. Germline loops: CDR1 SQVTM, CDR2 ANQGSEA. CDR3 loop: CSVRMSGVNTGELFF. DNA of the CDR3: TGCAGCGTTCGAATGTCAGGGGTGAACACCGGGGAGCTGTTTTTT.

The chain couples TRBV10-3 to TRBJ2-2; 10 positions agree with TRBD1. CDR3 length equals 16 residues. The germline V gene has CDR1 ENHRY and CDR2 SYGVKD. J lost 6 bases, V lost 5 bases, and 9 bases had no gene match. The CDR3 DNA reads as TGTGCCATCAGTCCCTCGGACAGGGGGTTACCCGGGGAGCTGTTTTTT. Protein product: CAISPSDRGLPGELFF.

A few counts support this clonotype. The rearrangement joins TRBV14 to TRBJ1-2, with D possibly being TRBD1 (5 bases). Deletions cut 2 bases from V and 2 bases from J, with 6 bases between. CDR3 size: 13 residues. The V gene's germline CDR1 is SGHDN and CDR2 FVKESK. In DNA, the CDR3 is TGTGCCAGCAGCCAAACAGGAAACTATGGCTACACCTTC. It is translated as CASSQTGNYGYTF.

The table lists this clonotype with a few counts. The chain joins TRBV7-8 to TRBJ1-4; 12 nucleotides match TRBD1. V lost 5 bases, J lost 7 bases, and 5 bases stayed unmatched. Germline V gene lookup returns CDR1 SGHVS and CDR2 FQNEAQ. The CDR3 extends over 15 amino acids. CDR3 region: CASSEWDRGREKLFF. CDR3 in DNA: TGTGCCAGCAGCGAGTGGGACAGGGGGCGTGAAAAACTGTTTTTT.

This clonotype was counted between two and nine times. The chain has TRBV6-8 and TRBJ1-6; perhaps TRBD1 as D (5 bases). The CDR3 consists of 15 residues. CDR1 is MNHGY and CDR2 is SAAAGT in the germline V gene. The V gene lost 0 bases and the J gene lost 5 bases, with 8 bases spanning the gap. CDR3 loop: CASSYSGENNSPLHF. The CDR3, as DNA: TGTGCCAGCAGTTACTCGGGGGAAAATAATTCACCCCTCCACTTT.

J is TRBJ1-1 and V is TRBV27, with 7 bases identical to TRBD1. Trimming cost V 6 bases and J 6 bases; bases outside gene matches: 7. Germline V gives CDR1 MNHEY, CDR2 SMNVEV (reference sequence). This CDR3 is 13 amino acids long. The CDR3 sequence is CASSVGGYAEAFF. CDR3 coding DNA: TGTGCCAGCAGCGTAGGGGGCTACGCTGAAGCTTTCTTT.

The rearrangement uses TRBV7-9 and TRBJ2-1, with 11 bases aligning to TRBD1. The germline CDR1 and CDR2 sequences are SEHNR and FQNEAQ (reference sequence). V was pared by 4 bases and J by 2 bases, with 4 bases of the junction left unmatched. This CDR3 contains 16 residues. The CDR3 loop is CASSSPGQGAYNEQFF. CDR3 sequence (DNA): TGTGCCAGCAGCTCACCGGGACAGGGGGCCTACAATGAGCAGTTCTTC.

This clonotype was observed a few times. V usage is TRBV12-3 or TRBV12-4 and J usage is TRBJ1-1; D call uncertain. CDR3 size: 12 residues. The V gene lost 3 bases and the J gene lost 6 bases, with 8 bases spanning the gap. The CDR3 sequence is CASSLSPAEAFF. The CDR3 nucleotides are TGTGCCAGCAGTTTGAGTCCAGCTGAAGCTTTCTTT.

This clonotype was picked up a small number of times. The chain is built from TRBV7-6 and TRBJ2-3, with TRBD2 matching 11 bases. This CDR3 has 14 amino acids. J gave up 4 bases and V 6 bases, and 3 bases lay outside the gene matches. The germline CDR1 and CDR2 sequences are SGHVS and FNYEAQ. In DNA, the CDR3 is TGTGCCAGCAGTCTTAGCGGGGGGGCAGATACGCAGTATTTT. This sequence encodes CASSLSGGADTQYF.

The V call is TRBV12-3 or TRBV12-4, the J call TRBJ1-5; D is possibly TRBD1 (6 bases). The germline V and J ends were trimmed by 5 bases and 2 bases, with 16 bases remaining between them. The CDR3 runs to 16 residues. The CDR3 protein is CASSLTGPGGNQPQHF. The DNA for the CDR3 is TGTGCCAGCAGTCTTACAGGGCCGGGCGGCAATCAGCCCCAGCATTTT.

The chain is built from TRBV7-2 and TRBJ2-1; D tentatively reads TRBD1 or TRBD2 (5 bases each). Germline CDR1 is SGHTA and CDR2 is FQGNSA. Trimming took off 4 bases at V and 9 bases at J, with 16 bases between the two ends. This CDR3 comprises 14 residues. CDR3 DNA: TGTGCCAGCAGCTCCCCTGGGGTTGGGGGTGAGCAGTTCTTC. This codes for CASSSPGVGGEQFF. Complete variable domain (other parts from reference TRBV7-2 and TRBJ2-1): GAGVSQSPSNKVTEKGKDVELRCDPISGHTALYWYRQSLGQGLEFLIYFQGNSAPDKSGLPSDRFSAERTGGSVSTLTIQRTQQEDSAVYLCASSSPGVGGEQFFGPGTRLTVL.

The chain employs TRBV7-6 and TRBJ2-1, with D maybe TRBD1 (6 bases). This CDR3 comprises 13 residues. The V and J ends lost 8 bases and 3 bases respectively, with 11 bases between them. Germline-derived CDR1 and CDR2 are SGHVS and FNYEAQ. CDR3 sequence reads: CASDLQGYNEQFF. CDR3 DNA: TGTGCCAGCGACCTACAGGGCTACAATGAGCAGTTCTTC.

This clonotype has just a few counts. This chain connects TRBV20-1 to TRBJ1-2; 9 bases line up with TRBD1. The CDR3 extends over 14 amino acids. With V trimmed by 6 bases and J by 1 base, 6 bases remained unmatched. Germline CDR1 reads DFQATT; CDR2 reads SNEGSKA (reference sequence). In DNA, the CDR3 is TGCAGTGCCCCAACGGGACAGGGTAACTATGGCTACACCTTC. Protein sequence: CSAPTGQGNYGYTF.

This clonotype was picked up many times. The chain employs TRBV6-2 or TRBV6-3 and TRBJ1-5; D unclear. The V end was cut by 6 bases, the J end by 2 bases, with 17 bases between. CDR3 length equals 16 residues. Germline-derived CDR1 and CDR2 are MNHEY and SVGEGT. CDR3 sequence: CASSIRAARRNQPQHF. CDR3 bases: TGTGCCAGCAGCATCCGGGCCGCACGTCGCAATCAGCCCCAGCATTTT.

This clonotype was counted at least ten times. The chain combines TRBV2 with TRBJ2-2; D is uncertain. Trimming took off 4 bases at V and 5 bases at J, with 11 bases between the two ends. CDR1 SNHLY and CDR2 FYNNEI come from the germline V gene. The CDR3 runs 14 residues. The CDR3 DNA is TGTGCCAGCAGTGGTGGGATCCCGACCGGGGAGCTGTTTTTT. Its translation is CASSGGIPTGELFF.